This T cell receptor beta chain was observed in a study of T cell responses to AZD1222 COVID-19 vaccine. The V segment lost 0 bases and the J segment 7 bases; nucleotides outside the gene matches: 9. Germline V gene sequence: CDR1 SGHAT, CDR2 FQNNGV. CDR3 length equals 17 residues. Generated by immunoSEQ multiplex PCR, the TCRdb table keeps only in-frame clones and is missing some. The sample comprises more than 90,000 clones, around 87% of which are singletons, and roughly a tenth rests with the top ten. To note about this clone: The target antigen is unknown.

Study-wide results and limits: The reported proportion of spike-specific TCRs targeting unmutated variant regions was nearly half. The study found Spike-specific TCR breadth and depth rose after two AZD1222 doses.

The TCR comes from an adult who received the AZD1222 COVID-19 vaccine. The sample here was peripheral blood, taken 28 days after the second AZD1222 dose. The chain recombines TRBV11-2 with TRBJ1-6; the match to TRBD1 covers 7 bases. DNA for the CDR3: TGTGCCAGCAGCTTAGATAGCCCACAGGGGAGGAATTCACCCCTCCACTTT. Its translation: CASSLDSPQGRNSPLHF.